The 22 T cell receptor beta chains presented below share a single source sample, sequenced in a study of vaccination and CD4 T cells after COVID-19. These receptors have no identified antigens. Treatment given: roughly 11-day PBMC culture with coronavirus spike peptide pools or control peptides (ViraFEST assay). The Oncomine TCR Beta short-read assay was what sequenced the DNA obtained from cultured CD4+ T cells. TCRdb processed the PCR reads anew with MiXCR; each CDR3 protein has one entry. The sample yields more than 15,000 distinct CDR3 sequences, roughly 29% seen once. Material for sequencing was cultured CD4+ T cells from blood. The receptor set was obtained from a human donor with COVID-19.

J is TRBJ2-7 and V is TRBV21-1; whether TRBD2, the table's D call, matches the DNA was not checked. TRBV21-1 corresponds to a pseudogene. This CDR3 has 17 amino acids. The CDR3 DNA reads TGTGCCAGCAGCAAAGGGACTAGCGGGGCCAGCTCCTACGAGCAGTACTTC. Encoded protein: CASSKGTSGASSYEQYF.

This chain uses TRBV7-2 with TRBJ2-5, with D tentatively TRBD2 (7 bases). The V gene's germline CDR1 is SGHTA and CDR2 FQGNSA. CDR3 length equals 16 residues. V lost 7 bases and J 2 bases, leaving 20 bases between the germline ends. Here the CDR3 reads CASTRGRGGQQETQYF. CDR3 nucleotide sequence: TGTGCCAGCACTCGGGGGAGGGGGGGCCAACAAGAGACCCAGTACTTC. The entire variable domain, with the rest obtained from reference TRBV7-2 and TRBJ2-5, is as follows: GAGVSQSPSNKVTEKGKDVELRCDPISGHTALYWYRQSLGQGLEFLIYFQGNSAPDKSGLPSDRFSAERTGGSVSTLTIQRTQQEDSAVYLCASTRGRGGQQETQYFGPGTRLLVL.

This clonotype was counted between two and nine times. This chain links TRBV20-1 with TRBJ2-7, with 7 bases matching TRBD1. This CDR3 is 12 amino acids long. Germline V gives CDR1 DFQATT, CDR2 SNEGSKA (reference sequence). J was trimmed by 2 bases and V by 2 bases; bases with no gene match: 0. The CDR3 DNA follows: TGCAGTGCTAGACAGGGGGCCTACGAGCAGTACTTC. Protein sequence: CSARQGAYEQYF.

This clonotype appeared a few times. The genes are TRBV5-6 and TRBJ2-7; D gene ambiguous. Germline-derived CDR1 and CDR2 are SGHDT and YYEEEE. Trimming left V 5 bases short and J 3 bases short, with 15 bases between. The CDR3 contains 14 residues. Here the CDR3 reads CASSSGRVRYEQYF. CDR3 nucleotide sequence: TGTGCCAGCAGTTCGGGTAGGGTCCGCTACGAGCAGTACTTC.

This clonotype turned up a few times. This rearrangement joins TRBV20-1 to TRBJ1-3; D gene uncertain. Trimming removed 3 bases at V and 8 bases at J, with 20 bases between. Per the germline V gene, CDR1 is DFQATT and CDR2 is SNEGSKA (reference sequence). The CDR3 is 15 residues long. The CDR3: CSARRGTTTADTIYF. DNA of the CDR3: TGCAGTGCTAGGCGGGGAACCACCACAGCGGACACCATATATTTT.

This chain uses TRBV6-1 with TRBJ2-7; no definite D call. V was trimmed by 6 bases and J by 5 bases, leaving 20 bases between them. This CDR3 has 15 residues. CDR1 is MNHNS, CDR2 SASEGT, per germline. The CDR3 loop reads CASSPPPTRSHEQYF. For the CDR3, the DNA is TGTGCCAGCAGCCCGCCCCCAACCCGCTCTCACGAGCAGTACTTC.

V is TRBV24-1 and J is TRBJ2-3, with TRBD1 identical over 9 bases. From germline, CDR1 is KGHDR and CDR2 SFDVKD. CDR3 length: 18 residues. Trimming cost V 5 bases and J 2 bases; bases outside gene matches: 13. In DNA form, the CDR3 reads TGTGCCACCAGTGGGAGAAAAGGGACAGGGTTCTTCACAGATACGCAGTATTTT. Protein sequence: CATSGRKGTGFFTDTQYF.

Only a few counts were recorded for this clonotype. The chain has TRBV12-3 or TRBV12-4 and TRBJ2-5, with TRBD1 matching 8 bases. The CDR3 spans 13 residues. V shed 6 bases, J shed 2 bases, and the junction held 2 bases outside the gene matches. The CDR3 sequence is CASRRTGQETQYF. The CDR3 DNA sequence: TGTGCCAGCAGGAGGACAGGGCAAGAGACCCAGTACTTC.

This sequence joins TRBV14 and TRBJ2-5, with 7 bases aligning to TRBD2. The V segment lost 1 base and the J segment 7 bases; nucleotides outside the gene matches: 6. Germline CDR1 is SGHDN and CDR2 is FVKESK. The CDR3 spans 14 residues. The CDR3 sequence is CASSQVGGSGTQYF. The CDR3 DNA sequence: TGTGCCAGCAGCCAAGTGGGGGGGTCGGGGACCCAGTACTTC.

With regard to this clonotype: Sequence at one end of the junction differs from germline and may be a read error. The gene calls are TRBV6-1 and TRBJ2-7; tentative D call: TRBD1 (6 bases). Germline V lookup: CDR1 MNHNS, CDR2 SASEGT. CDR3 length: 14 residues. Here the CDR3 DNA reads TGTGCCAGCAGGGAAGGGGGTACTTTACGGGAGCAGTACTTC. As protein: CASREGGTLREQYF.

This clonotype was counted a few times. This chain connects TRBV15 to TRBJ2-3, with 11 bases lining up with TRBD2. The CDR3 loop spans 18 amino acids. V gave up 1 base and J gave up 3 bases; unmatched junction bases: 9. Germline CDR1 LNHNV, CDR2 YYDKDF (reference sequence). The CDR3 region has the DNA TGTGCCACCAGCAGAGCCGTTAGCGGGGGGGCCATTACAGATACGCAGTATTTT. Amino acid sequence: CATSRAVSGGAITDTQYF.

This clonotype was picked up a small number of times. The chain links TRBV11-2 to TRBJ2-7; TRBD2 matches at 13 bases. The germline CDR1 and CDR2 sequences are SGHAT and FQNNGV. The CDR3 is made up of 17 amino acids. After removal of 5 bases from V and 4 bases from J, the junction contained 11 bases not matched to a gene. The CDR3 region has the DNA TGTGCCAGCAGCCTGGCGGCGGTGGGACTAGCGGGGTACGAGCAGTACTTC. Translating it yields CASSLAAVGLAGYEQYF.

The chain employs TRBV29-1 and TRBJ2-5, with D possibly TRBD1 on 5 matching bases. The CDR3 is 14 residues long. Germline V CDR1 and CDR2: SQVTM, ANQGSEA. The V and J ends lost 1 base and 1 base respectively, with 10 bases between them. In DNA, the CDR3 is TGCAGCGTTGAAGGGTTGCAGGGCCAAGAGACCCAGTACTTC. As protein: CSVEGLQGQETQYF.

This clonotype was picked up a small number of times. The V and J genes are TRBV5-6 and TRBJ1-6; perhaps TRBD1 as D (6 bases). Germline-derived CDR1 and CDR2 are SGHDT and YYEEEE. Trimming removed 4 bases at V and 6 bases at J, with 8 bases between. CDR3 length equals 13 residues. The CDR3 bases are TGTGCCAGCAGCGGACAGATTAATTCACCCCTCCACTTT. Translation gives CASSGQINSPLHF.

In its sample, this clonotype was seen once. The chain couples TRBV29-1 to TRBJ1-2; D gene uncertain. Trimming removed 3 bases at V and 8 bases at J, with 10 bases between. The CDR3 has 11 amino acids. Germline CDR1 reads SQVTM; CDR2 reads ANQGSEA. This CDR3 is CSVETGLGYTF. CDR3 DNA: TGCAGCGTTGAGACGGGATTGGGCTACACCTTC. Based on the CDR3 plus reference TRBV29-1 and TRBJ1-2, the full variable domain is SAVISQKPSRDICQRGTSLTIQCQVDSQVTMMFWYRQQPGQSLTLIATANQGSEATYESGFVIDKFPISRPNLTFSTLTVSNMSPEDSSIYLCSVETGLGYTFGSGTRLTVV.

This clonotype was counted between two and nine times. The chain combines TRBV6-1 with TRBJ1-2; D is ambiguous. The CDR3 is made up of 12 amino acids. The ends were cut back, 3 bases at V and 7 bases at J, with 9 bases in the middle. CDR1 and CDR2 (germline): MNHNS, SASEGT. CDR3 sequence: CASSEKGGGYTF. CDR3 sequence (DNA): TGTGCCAGCAGTGAGAAAGGAGGTGGCTACACCTTC.

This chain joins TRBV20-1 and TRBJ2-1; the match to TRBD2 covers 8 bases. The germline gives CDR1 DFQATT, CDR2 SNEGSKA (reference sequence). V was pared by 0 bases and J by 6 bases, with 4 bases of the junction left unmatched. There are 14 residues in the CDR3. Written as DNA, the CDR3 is TGCAGTGCTAGAGACCCGGGGGGGATCAATGAGCAGTTCTTC. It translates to CSARDPGGINEQFF.

CDR3 residues: CASRSGGQETQYF. The CDR3 bases are TGTGCCAGTCGTAGCGGGGGGCAAGAGACCCAGTACTTC. The chain has TRBV6-2 or TRBV6-3 and TRBJ2-5, with 10 bases fitting TRBD2. The CDR3 contains 13 residues. Germline V lookup: CDR1 MNHEY, CDR2 SVGEGT. The J segment lost 2 bases and the V segment lost 9 bases, leaving 3 bases of the junction unmatched.

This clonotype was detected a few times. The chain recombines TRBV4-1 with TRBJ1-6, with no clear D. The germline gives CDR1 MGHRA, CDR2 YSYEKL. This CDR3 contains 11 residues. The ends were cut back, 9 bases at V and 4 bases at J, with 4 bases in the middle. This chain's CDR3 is CARSYNSPLHF. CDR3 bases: TGCGCCAGGTCATATAATTCACCCCTCCACTTT.

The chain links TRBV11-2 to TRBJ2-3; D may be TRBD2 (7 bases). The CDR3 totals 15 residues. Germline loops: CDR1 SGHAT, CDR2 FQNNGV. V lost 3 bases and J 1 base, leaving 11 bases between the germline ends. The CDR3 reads CASSFRRGRTDTQYF. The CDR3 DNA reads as TGTGCCAGCAGCTTCCGGCGGGGGCGCACAGATACGCAGTATTTT.

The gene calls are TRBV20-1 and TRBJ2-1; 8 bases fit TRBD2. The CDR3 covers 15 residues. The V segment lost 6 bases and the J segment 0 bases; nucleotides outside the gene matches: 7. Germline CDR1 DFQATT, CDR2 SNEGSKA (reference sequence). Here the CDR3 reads CSATRAGGSYNEQFF. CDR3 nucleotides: TGCAGTGCCACACGTGCGGGGGGCTCCTACAATGAGCAGTTCTTC.

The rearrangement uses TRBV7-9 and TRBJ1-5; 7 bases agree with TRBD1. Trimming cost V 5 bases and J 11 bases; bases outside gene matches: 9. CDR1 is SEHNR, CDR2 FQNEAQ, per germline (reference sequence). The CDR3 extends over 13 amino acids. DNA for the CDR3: TGTGCCAGCAGCGAGACAGGGAGTGGGGCCCAGCATTTT. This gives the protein CASSETGSGAQHF. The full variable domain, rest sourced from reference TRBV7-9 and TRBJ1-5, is DTGVSQNPRHKITKRGQNVTFRCDPISEHNRLYWYRQTLGQGPEFLTYFQNEAQLEKSRLLSDRFSAERPKGSFSTLEIQRTEQGDSAMYLCASSETGSGAQHFGDGTRLSIL.